The clone carrying this TCR beta chain was seen a handful of times. Its antigen is unidentified. The CDR3 covers 17 residues. The V gene end was trimmed by 1 base and the J gene end by 7 bases; junction bases not matched to a gene: 12. In germline, CDR1 is LGHDT, CDR2 YNNKEL (reference sequence). The entry originates in a study of neurological immune-mediated disorders. The unsorted libraries were prepared from 2 million PBMCs (stored at -80 C). Whole-study findings and limits: For the multiple sclerosis repertoire cluster, no association with any clinical or MRI feature was found. Private repertoires in all groups were suggested, as expanded clones shared no CDR3 amino acid sequences across subjects.

From the 5' RACE reads, TCRdb called clonotypes with MiXCR, one entry per CDR3 protein. The repertoire holds fewer than 90,000 distinct CDR3 sequences, 4% to 6% seen once, with approximately 7.4% in the top ten. The chain recombines TRBV3-1 with TRBJ1-2; 10 nucleotides align to TRBD1. This receptor was identified in a man aged 18 to 29 with multiple sclerosis. The sequenced sample consisted of PBMCs. CDR3 in DNA: TGTGCCAGCAGCCAAGGAACGGCCGACAGGGGGCTGCTTGGCTACACCTTC. It encodes CASSQGTADRGLLGYTF.